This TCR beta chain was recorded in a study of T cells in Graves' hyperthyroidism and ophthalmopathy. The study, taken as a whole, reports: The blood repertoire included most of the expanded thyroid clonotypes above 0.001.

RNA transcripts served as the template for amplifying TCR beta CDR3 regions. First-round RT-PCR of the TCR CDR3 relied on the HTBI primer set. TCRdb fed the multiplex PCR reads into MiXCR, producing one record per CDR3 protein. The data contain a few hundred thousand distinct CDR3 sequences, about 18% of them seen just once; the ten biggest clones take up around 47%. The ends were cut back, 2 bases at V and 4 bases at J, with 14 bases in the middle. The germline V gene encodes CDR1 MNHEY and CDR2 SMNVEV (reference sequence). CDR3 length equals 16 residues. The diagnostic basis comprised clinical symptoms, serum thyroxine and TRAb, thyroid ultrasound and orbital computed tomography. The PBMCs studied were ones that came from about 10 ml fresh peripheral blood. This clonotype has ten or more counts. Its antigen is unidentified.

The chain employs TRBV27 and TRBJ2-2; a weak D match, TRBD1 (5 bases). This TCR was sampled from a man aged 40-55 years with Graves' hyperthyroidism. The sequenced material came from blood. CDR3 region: CASSLNPGWFTGELFF. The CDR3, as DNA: TGTGCCAGCAGTTTAAATCCAGGGTGGTTCACCGGGGAGCTGTTTTTT.